These 20 T cell receptor beta chains came from one sample sequenced in a study of CD4 and CD8 cells across lung adenocarcinoma regions. From the PCR reads, TCRdb called clonotypes with MiXCR, one entry per CDR3 protein. The table records approximately 24,000 distinct CDR3 sequences, 40% to 50% of them present only once. Sequencing input: CD8+ T cells from the center of a lung tumor. The origin of the receptors is a male donor with lung adenocarcinoma. The CD4 and CD8 labels of this study may be unreliable.

V and J are TRBV6-1 and TRBJ2-5, with D perhaps TRBD2 (7 bases). Germline V gives CDR1 MNHNS, CDR2 SASEGT. The ends were cut back, 11 bases at V and 4 bases at J, with 23 bases in the middle. The CDR3 is 15 residues long. The CDR3 here is CAGGGGGRDPETQYF. The CDR3, as DNA: TGTGCCGGGGGGGGCGGGGGCCGTGACCCAGAGACCCAGTACTTC.

The chain carries TRBV6-1 and TRBJ2-1; D might be TRBD2 (5 bases). The DNA end favors TRBJ2-7, so the J call may be wrong. In germline, CDR1 is MNHNS, CDR2 SASEGT. The CDR3 is 12 residues long. The CDR3 bases are TGTGCCAGCAGTGGGGCAGCGGAGACGCAGTACTTC. This codes for CASSGAAETQYF.

This clonotype was detected many times. J is TRBJ2-7 and V is TRBV6-1; D is uncertain. The CDR3 is 12 residues long. Trimming pared 7 bases from V and 4 bases from J, leaving 11 bases between. Germline assignment: CDR1 MNHNS and CDR2 SASEGT. The CDR3 nucleotides are TGTGCCAGCACAGGCGAGACGTACGAGCAGTACTTC. Its translation: CASTGETYEQYF.

The chain couples TRBV10-2 to TRBJ2-4; TRBD1 or TRBD2 may be the D gene (5 bases each). With the DNA end fitting TRBJ2-3 better, the J assignment may be wrong. The germline V gene encodes CDR1 WSHSY and CDR2 SAAADI. The CDR3 loop spans 14 amino acids. The DNA of the CDR3 is TGCGGCGGCAGGGAGCGAGGGCGCAAAAACATGCAGTATTTT. Amino acid sequence: CGGRERGRKNMQYF.

With respect to this clonotype: An end of the junction does not agree with germline; a read error may underlie this. The chain joins TRBV6-1 to TRBJ2-1; the match to TRBD2 covers 11 bases. Per germline, CDR1 MNHNS and CDR2 SASEGT. This CDR3 is 15 amino acids long. DNA for the CDR3: TGTGCCAGCAGTGAAACGGGACTAGCGGACAAGGAGCTGTTTTTC. It is translated as CASSETGLADKELFF.

This clonotype was counted at least ten times. This sequence joins TRBV7-2 and TRBJ2-1, with 8 bases aligning to TRBD2. The CDR3 sequence is 16 residues long. CDR1 and CDR2 from the germline V gene are SGHTA and FQGNSA. V was clipped by 1 base and J by 6 bases; unmatched bases: 8. The CDR3 DNA is TGTGCCAGCAGCTTAGTTTCCGGGAGGGGGGTCAATGAGCAGTTCTTC. It encodes CASSLVSGRGVNEQFF.

In its sample, this clonotype is medium-sized. The J gene is TRBJ2-1, the V gene TRBV6-5; 12 nucleotides align to TRBD2. CDR3 size: 16 residues. The junction had 5 bases not matched to a gene; V was cut back by 1 base and J by 7 bases. Germline V CDR1 and CDR2: MNHEY, SVGAGI. The DNA of the CDR3 is TGTGCCAGCAGTTACTGGGGACTAGCGGGCTCGAATGAGCAGTTCTTC. It codes for CASSYWGLAGSNEQFF.

Concerning this clonotype itself: The junction differs from germline at one of its ends, possibly a read error. The chain links TRBV10-2 to TRBJ2-3, with 7 bases aligning to TRBD2. Germline V lookup: CDR1 WSHSY, CDR2 SAAADI. The length of the CDR3 is 14 residues. Here the CDR3 DNA reads TGTGCGGGCAGTGGGGGGGGTGAGGAAGATACGCAGTATTTC. This gives the protein CAGSGGGEEDTQYF.

In this sample, this clonotype turned up a few times. The chain joins TRBV3-1 to TRBJ2-1, with D tentatively TRBD1 (5 bases). Per germline, CDR1 LGHDT and CDR2 YNNKEL (reference sequence). V shed 2 bases and J shed 12 bases, with 20 bases lying between them. This CDR3 region has 15 residues. The CDR3 DNA sequence: TGTGCCAGCAGCCAATACGGGTCTAAGGGGATTGGGCAGTTCTTC. It translates to CASSQYGSKGIGQFF.

This clonotype has more than one count but fewer than ten. The rearrangement links TRBV4-1 to TRBJ2-7, with 10 bases matching TRBD2. This CDR3 is 15 amino acids long. With 4 bases clipped from V and 0 bases from J, the junction kept 3 bases outside the gene matches. Germline V gene sequence: CDR1 MGHRA, CDR2 YSYEKL. The CDR3 protein is CASSRASGSSYEQYF. The CDR3 bases are TGCGCCAGCAGCCGTGCTAGCGGGAGCTCCTACGAGCAGTACTTC.

CDR3 in amino acids: CASSDRTDSTDTQYF. The CDR3 nucleotides are TGTGCCAGCAGTGACCGAACGGATAGCACAGATACGCAGTATTTT. This chain links TRBV6-1 with TRBJ2-3; unclear D gene. The CDR3 has 15 amino acids. Trimming removed 3 bases from V and 0 bases from J, with 10 bases in between. Germline values: CDR1 MNHNS, CDR2 SASEGT.

Ten or more counts support this clonotype. The rearrangement links TRBV6-5 to TRBJ1-2, with D uncertain. The V gene's germline CDR1 is MNHEY and CDR2 SVGAGI. CDR3 size: 14 residues. V dropped 5 bases and J dropped 1 base, with 11 bases sitting between them. DNA for the CDR3: TGTGCCAGCAGTACCGGGCCCCGTAACTATGGCTACACCTTC. Encoded protein: CASSTGPRNYGYTF.

DNA of the CDR3: TGTGCCAGCAGCCCCCCGGGACTAGCGGGAGGAGATACGCAGTATTTT. Its protein product is CASSPPGLAGGDTQYF. This rearrangement joins TRBV5-4 to TRBJ2-3; 15 nucleotides line up with TRBD2. The germline V gene encodes CDR1 SGHNT and CDR2 YYREEE (reference sequence). After removal of 4 bases from V and 5 bases from J, the junction contained 5 bases not matched to a gene. The CDR3 extends over 16 amino acids.

This clonotype was counted a few times. This rearrangement joins TRBV11-3 to TRBJ2-1, with 12 nucleotides matching TRBD2. The CDR3 extends over 15 amino acids. CDR1 and CDR2 from the germline V gene are SGHNT and YENEEA. J was trimmed by 8 bases and V by 5 bases; bases with no gene match: 7. CDR3 in amino acids: CASSATSGSLHEQFF. The CDR3 nucleotides are TGTGCCAGCAGCGCGACTAGCGGGAGCCTACATGAGCAGTTCTTC. Together with reference TRBV11-3 and TRBJ2-1, the CDR3 gives the full variable domain: EAGVVQSPRYKIIEKKQPVAFWCNPISGHNTLYWYLQNLGQGPELLIRYENEEAVDDSQLPKDRFSAERLKGVDSTLKIQPAELGDSAVYLCASSATSGSLHEQFFGPGTRLTVL.

The genes are TRBV12-3 or TRBV12-4 and TRBJ2-6; 9 bases line up with TRBD1. Losses at the gene ends were 5 bases for V and 1 base for J; bases not matched to a gene: 6. The CDR3 extends over 17 amino acids. This CDR3 reads CASSTGTGLSGANVLTF. CDR3 DNA sequence: TGTGCCAGCAGTACCGGGACAGGGCTTTCTGGGGCCAACGTCCTGACTTTC.

This clonotype was recorded at least ten times. The J gene is TRBJ1-1, the V gene TRBV12-3 or TRBV12-4, with D perhaps TRBD1 (5 bases). This CDR3 has 14 amino acids. The V gene lost 7 bases and the J gene lost 0 bases, with 12 bases spanning the gap. CDR3 amino acids: CASTLRGLNTEAFF. CDR3 nucleotides: TGTGCCAGCACCCTAAGGGGCTTGAACACTGAAGCTTTCTTT.

This clonotype was counted only a few times. The genes are TRBV4-1 and TRBJ2-1; 11 bases are a match to TRBD2. After removal of 0 bases from V and 1 base from J, the junction contained 5 bases not matched to a gene. The CDR3 sequence is 18 residues long. Per germline, CDR1 MGHRA and CDR2 YSYEKL. The CDR3 spells CASSQETTSGISYNEQFF. CDR3 sequence (DNA): TGCGCCAGCAGCCAAGAAACGACTAGCGGGATTTCCTACAATGAGCAGTTCTTC.

This clonotype appeared many times. V usage is TRBV11-3 and J usage is TRBJ2-2; a possible D gene is TRBD2 (5 bases). Germline CDR1 reads SGHNT; CDR2 reads YENEEA. CDR3 size: 13 residues. Trimming pared 4 bases from V and 4 bases from J, leaving 7 bases between. The CDR3 sequence: CASSSRGTGELFF. In DNA, the CDR3 is TGTGCCAGCAGCTCCCGGGGCACCGGGGAGCTGTTTTTT.

This clonotype has only a few counts. The chain is built from TRBV7-3 and TRBJ2-5, with D possibly being TRBD2 (6 bases). Per the germline V gene, CDR1 is SGHTA and CDR2 is FQGTGA. This CDR3 has 14 amino acids. Trimming removed 1 base at V and 5 bases at J, with 11 bases between. In DNA, the CDR3 is TGTGCCAGCAGCTTAAGGCGGGAATGGGAGACCCAGTACTTC. Amino acid sequence: CASSLRREWETQYF.

V usage is TRBV27 and J usage is TRBJ1-2; 8 bases match TRBD1. Trimming took 6 bases from V and 4 from J; bases not matched to a gene: 10. The V gene's germline CDR1 is MNHEY and CDR2 SMNVEV (reference sequence). This CDR3 spans 15 amino acids. The CDR3 DNA is TGTGCCAGCAGGGGCGGGACAGGTATTTCCTATGGCTACACCTTC. Protein sequence: CASRGGTGISYGYTF.